Here is one T cell receptor (beta chain) with its context. Its antigen remains unknown. This record belongs to a study of shared clonotypes between healthy human individuals. Overall study context: Each donor's CD8 memory used one plate, CD8 naive two, each CD4 subset three. Study outcomes and limitations: The study sampled only blood, and tissue repertoires likely differ.

The germline V and J ends were trimmed by 3 bases and 7 bases, with 13 bases remaining between them. The CDR3 has 14 amino acids. The germline gives CDR1 MDHEN, CDR2 SYDVKM. Positive CCR7 selection of CD45RO-negative cells yielded the naive CD8 cells, and terminally differentiated effector memory CD45RA+ cells were excluded. Deep-level assay runs were performed. Produced via immunoSEQ multiplex PCR; TCRdb's table is partial and in-frame only. Found here are some 1,900,000 clones, about 94% of them singletons; the top ten hold more than 0.9%. Material: naive CD8+ T cells sorted from blood. The clonotype originates from a man between 18 and 35 years old in good health. This chain connects TRBV28 to TRBJ1-5, with D perhaps matching TRBD1 (5 bases). The CDR3 nucleotides are TGTGCCAGCAGTTTGGGGGGGTCCAGACAGCCCCAGCATTTT. It specifies CASSLGGSRQPQHF.